The 29 T cell receptor beta chains presented below share a single source sample, sequenced in a study of T-cell memory formation after mild COVID-19. TCRdb re-analysed the 5' RACE reads in MiXCR, keeping a single row per CDR3 protein. The repertoire includes around 62,000 distinct CDR3 sequences, 25% to 35% of them detected once, and about 42% sits in the top ten. The material sequenced was PBMCs or a T cell subset sorted from them (not recorded which). Every receptor here comes from a man aged 18 to 30 who had mild COVID-19 (a few samples of this study predate the infection). Cell type and time point are not known.

This clonotype has at least ten counts. V usage is TRBV4-1 and J usage is TRBJ1-5, with D unclear. Between the trimmed V and J ends, which lost 0 bases and 6 bases, there was a span of 12 bases. CDR1 and CDR2 (germline): MGHRA, YSYEKL. The CDR3 is made up of 15 amino acids. CDR3 DNA: TGCGCCAGCAGCCAAGATAGGTCGGGCGGTCAGCCCCAGCATTTT. Its protein product is CASSQDRSGGQPQHF.

The chain employs TRBV15 and TRBJ2-5, with D perhaps being TRBD1 or TRBD2 (5 bases each). Germline V gene sequence: CDR1 LNHNV, CDR2 YYDKDF (reference sequence). The CDR3 consists of 13 residues. Trimming pared 1 base from V and 5 bases from J, leaving 8 bases between. CDR3 in amino acids: CATSRGGFETQYF. Here the CDR3 DNA reads TGTGCCACCAGCAGAGGGGGGTTTGAGACCCAGTACTTC.

CDR3 protein: CASSEGDSSYEQYF. As DNA, the CDR3 is TGCGCCAGCAGTGAAGGGGACAGCTCCTACGAGCAGTACTTC. This chain connects TRBV10-2 to TRBJ2-7; 7 bases are shared with TRBD1. Germline values: CDR1 WSHSY, CDR2 SAAADI. The CDR3 totals 14 residues. After removal of 3 bases from V and 0 bases from J, the junction contained 2 bases not matched to a gene.

V is TRBV21-1 and J is TRBJ2-3. TRBV21-1 is tagged as a pseudogene. This CDR3 comprises 12 residues. The CDR3 is CASSKVPDTQYF. The CDR3 DNA sequence: TGTGCCAGCAGCAAAGTTCCAGATACGCAGTATTTT.

The gene calls are TRBV29-1 and TRBJ2-7; D ambiguous. CDR3 size: 12 residues. V gave up 6 bases and J gave up 4 bases, with 13 bases separating them. Germline V gives CDR1 SQVTM, CDR2 ANQGSEA. The CDR3 sequence is CSVGSHLYEQYF. The CDR3 nucleotides read TGCAGCGTCGGATCCCACCTTTACGAGCAGTACTTC.

This clonotype appeared a few times. The chain uses TRBV7-2 and TRBJ2-5; D might be TRBD1 (6 bases). Germline V lookup: CDR1 SGHTA, CDR2 FQGNSA. This CDR3 has 15 residues. V lost 5 bases and J 4 bases, leaving 17 bases between the germline ends. Here the CDR3 reads CASSTPHAQGETQYF. For the CDR3, the DNA is TGTGCCAGCAGCACACCCCATGCACAGGGAGAGACCCAGTACTTC. The variable domain in full, with the rest retrieved from reference TRBV7-2 and TRBJ2-5, is GAGVSQSPSNKVTEKGKDVELRCDPISGHTALYWYRQSLGQGLEFLIYFQGNSAPDKSGLPSDRFSAERTGGSVSTLTIQRTQQEDSAVYLCASSTPHAQGETQYFGPGTRLLVL.

The J gene is TRBJ2-1, the V gene TRBV6-2 or TRBV6-3, with TRBD1 as a possible D gene (6 bases). CDR3 size: 11 residues. Germline lookup yields CDR1 MNHEY and CDR2 SVGEGT. Trimming removed 7 bases at V and 5 bases at J, with 6 bases between. CDR3 region: CASTGDNEQFF. In DNA form, the CDR3 reads TGTGCCAGCACAGGGGACAATGAGCAGTTCTTC.

This clonotype was seen a handful of times. The rearrangement joins TRBV4-1 to TRBJ2-1, with 8 bases aligning to TRBD2. Germline V gene lookup returns CDR1 MGHRA and CDR2 YSYEKL. This CDR3 has 15 amino acids. V lost 3 bases, J lost 7 bases, and 8 bases stayed unmatched. This CDR3 reads CASSHGGGGRNEQFF. The CDR3 region has the DNA TGCGCCAGCAGCCATGGTGGCGGGGGGCGGAATGAGCAGTTCTTC.

V and J are TRBV7-9 and TRBJ2-1, with D unclear. The V gene's germline CDR1 is SEHNR and CDR2 FQNEAQ (reference sequence). With 5 bases removed from V and 5 bases from J, the gap between germline ends came to 7 bases. CDR3 length: 12 amino acids. The CDR3 loop is CASSRSNNEQFF. In nucleotides, the CDR3 is TGTGCCAGCAGCCGTAGTAACAATGAGCAGTTCTTC.

This clonotype was observed a few times. J is TRBJ1-5 and V is TRBV20-1, with D unclear. Germline V gene lookup returns CDR1 DFQATT and CDR2 SNEGSKA (reference sequence). This CDR3 contains 12 residues. V was clipped by 4 bases and J by 4 bases, with 8 bases between them. Here the CDR3 reads CSAIDGNQPQHF. CDR3 DNA: TGCAGTGCTATTGACGGGAATCAGCCCCAGCATTTT.

This clonotype has a count of ten or more. The rearrangement uses TRBV6-6 and TRBJ2-7; D is ambiguous. Germline CDR1 is MNHNY and CDR2 is SVGAGI (reference sequence). There are 13 residues in the CDR3. The ends were cut back, 4 bases at V and 8 bases at J, with 15 bases in the middle. CDR3 nucleotides: TGTGCCAGCAGTTCAGGTGGTGTCCCGAAGCAGTACGTC. Its protein product is CASSSGGVPKQYV.

This chain links TRBV25-1 with TRBJ1-2; D uncertain. The germline V gene encodes CDR1 MGHDK and CDR2 SYGVNS. V shed 5 bases and J shed 4 bases, with 17 bases lying between them. CDR3 length: 15 residues. DNA of the CDR3: TGTGCCAGCAGTCTATACGCGGCAGGACGCTATGGCTACACCTTC. Encoded protein: CASSLYAAGRYGYTF.

This clonotype was counted between two and nine times. CDR3 in DNA: TGTGCCAGCAGCTCAGGACTAGCGGGGAGCTCCTACAATGAGCAGTTCTTC. Translation: CASSSGLAGSSYNEQFF. The chain carries TRBV7-9 and TRBJ2-1; 12 bases are a match to TRBD2. This CDR3 comprises 17 residues. CDR1 and CDR2 (germline): SEHNR, FQNEAQ (reference sequence). V gave up 4 bases and J gave up 0 bases; unmatched junction bases: 4. The full variable domain, rest sourced from reference TRBV7-9 and TRBJ2-1, is DTGVSQNPRHKITKRGQNVTFRCDPISEHNRLYWYRQTLGQGPEFLTYFQNEAQLEKSRLLSDRFSAERPKGSFSTLEIQRTEQGDSAMYLCASSSGLAGSSYNEQFFGPGTRLTVL.

The chain has TRBV10-1 and TRBJ2-3, with a possible D match to TRBD1 (6 bases). Germline V gives CDR1 WNHNN, CDR2 SYGVQD (reference sequence). V was pared by 5 bases and J by 3 bases, with 24 bases between. The CDR3 has 18 residues. The CDR3 sequence: CASSRGSWDTENTDTQYF. The CDR3 DNA reads as TGCGCCAGCAGTCGAGGGAGCTGGGACACCGAAAATACAGATACGCAGTATTTT.

This clonotype was recorded many times. V gene TRBV5-4 combines with J gene TRBJ1-2; D is perhaps TRBD1 (6 bases). Germline V gene data show CDR1 as SGHNT and CDR2 as YYREEE (reference sequence). V was shortened by 4 bases and J by 10 bases, with 11 bases between the two germline ends. This CDR3 comprises 11 residues. The CDR3 bases are TGTGCCAGCAGCGCCACAGGGTACTACACCTTC. Translated: CASSATGYYTF.

For the CDR3, the DNA is TGTGCCAGCAGCCAATTGGACAGGGACTATGGCTACACCTTC. It specifies CASSQLDRDYGYTF. The genes are TRBV7-2 and TRBJ1-2; 8 bases map to TRBD1. The CDR3 consists of 14 residues. CDR1 SGHTA and CDR2 FQGNSA come from the germline V gene. V shed 5 bases, J shed 3 bases, and the junction held 5 bases outside the gene matches.

For the CDR3, the DNA is TGCAGCTCACCGGGGGGTACCGGGGAGCTGTTTTTT. Protein sequence: CSSPGGTGELFF. The V and J genes are TRBV29-1 and TRBJ2-2, with 7 bases that match TRBD2. V shed 8 bases, J shed 5 bases, and the junction held 5 bases outside the gene matches. CDR3 length equals 12 residues. The germline V gene has CDR1 SQVTM and CDR2 ANQGSEA.

The rearrangement joins TRBV7-9 to TRBJ2-7; tentatively, D is TRBD1 or TRBD2 (6 bases each). V dropped 8 bases and J dropped 3 bases, with 11 bases sitting between them. CDR3 size: 12 residues. Germline-derived CDR1 and CDR2 are SEHNR and FQNEAQ (reference sequence). CDR3 residues: CASGGPLYEQYV. The CDR3 bases are TGTGCCAGCGGGGGGCCCCTCTACGAGCAGTACGTC.

J is TRBJ2-2 and V is TRBV13; D remains ambiguous. V gave up 4 bases and J gave up 6 bases, with 6 bases separating them. Germline lookup yields CDR1 PRHDT and CDR2 FYEKMQ (reference sequence). The CDR3 runs to 12 residues. The CDR3 spells CASSWPSGELFF. Here the CDR3 DNA reads TGTGCCAGCAGCTGGCCCTCCGGGGAGCTGTTTTTT.

This clonotype was picked up one time. The V gene is TRBV7-2, the J gene TRBJ2-3; perhaps TRBD1 as D (5 bases). Germline CDR1 reads SGHTA; CDR2 reads FQGNSA. Trimming pared 3 bases from V and 1 base from J, leaving 8 bases between. This CDR3 spans 14 amino acids. The CDR3 reads CASSFDSGTDTQYF. The CDR3 DNA is TGTGCCAGCAGCTTCGACAGTGGCACAGATACGCAGTATTTT.

This chain joins TRBV12-3 or TRBV12-4 and TRBJ2-1; D may be TRBD1 (7 bases). Trimming shortened V by 4 bases and J by 14 bases, and 21 bases separated the two germline ends. The CDR3 contains 14 residues. The CDR3, as DNA: TGTGCCAGCAGTTCAAACAGGGGCGGTTGGGGGGAGTTCTTC. Translation: CASSSNRGGWGEFF.

There are a few counts of this clonotype. At one end the junction does not follow the germline gene, possibly because of a read error. V and J are TRBV10-2 and TRBJ1-1; D gene ambiguous. In germline, CDR1 is WSHSY, CDR2 SAAADI. The CDR3 totals 11 residues. In DNA form, the CDR3 reads TGCGCCAGCAGTGAGTCGTGGGATGTGGCTTTT. Translating gives CASSESWDVAF.

V and J are TRBV2 and TRBJ2-7, with D possibly matching TRBD2 (6 bases). The CDR3 runs 13 residues. The V end lost 6 bases, the J end lost 4 bases, and 13 bases lay between the germline ends. CDR1 and CDR2 from the germline V gene are SNHLY and FYNNEI. The chain's CDR3 is CASSGGVSYEQYF. CDR3 DNA: TGTGCCAGCAGCGGAGGGGTCTCTTACGAGCAGTACTTC.

The V gene is TRBV20-1, the J gene TRBJ2-1; 11 nucleotides align to TRBD2. The CDR3 extends over 11 amino acids. CDR1 and CDR2 from the germline V gene are DFQATT and SNEGSKA (reference sequence). The CDR3: CLIPSGGEQFF. CDR3 nucleotide sequence: TGCCTAATCCCTAGCGGGGGGGAGCAGTTCTTC.

This clonotype was detected a few times. The chain recombines TRBV7-8 with TRBJ2-3, with a weak D call TRBD2 (5 bases). Germline V gives CDR1 SGHVS, CDR2 FQNEAQ. The CDR3 extends over 13 amino acids. Trimming took 7 bases from V and 0 from J, leaving 8 bases between them. CDR3 in DNA: TGTGCCAGCACTCTAGCCAGCACAGATACGCAGTATTTT. Translation gives CASTLASTDTQYF.

This clonotype has just a few counts. The chain recombines TRBV7-9 with TRBJ2-1; D is unresolved. Trimming took off 1 base at V and 5 bases at J, with 6 bases between the two ends. There are 13 residues in the CDR3. Germline assignment: CDR1 SEHNR and CDR2 FQNEAQ (reference sequence). Written as DNA, the CDR3 is TGTGCCAGCAGCTTAGTCGGTCACAATGAGCAGTTCTTC. It specifies CASSLVGHNEQFF.

The chain joins TRBV4-3 to TRBJ1-1; D not certain. Germline loops: CDR1 LGHNA, CDR2 YSLEER. The CDR3 loop spans 15 amino acids. V dropped 1 base and J dropped 1 base, with 10 bases sitting between them. For the CDR3, the DNA is TGCGCCAGCAGCCAAGTGTCCGTGGGGAACACTGAAGCTTTCTTT. This encodes CASSQVSVGNTEAFF.

V usage is TRBV6-6 and J usage is TRBJ2-7, with D perhaps given as TRBD1 or TRBD2 (5 bases each). Germline V gene data show CDR1 as MNHNY and CDR2 as SVGAGI (reference sequence). CDR3 size: 15 residues. V gave up 8 bases and J gave up 0 bases, with 17 bases separating them. The CDR3 coding sequence is TGTGCCAGCCAGCCGGGACCTCAAACCTCCTACGAGCAGTACTTC. Translation gives CASQPGPQTSYEQYF.

This clonotype was counted many times. CDR3 loop: CASSQDPPGGHSPLHF. CDR3 coding DNA: TGCGCCAGCAGCCAAGATCCCCCAGGGGGCCACTCACCCCTCCACTTT. The chain recombines TRBV4-1 with TRBJ1-6, with TRBD1 identical over 8 bases. The V and J ends lost 0 bases and 10 bases, in that order; junction bases with no gene match: 8. Germline loops: CDR1 MGHRA, CDR2 YSYEKL. This CDR3 has 16 amino acids.